The 16 T cell receptor beta chains in this list originate from one sample, sequenced in a study of graft-versus-host responses after intestinal transplantation. Method: immunoSEQ multiplex PCR; TCRdb's copy keeps in-frame clones and lacks some. The sample records some 31,000 clones, around 90% being singletons. Sample: PBMCs, taken about 430 days after intestinal transplantation. These receptors all stem from a human patient who received an intestinal transplant, so some T cells may come from the graft donor.

The J gene is TRBJ2-2, the V gene TRBV9; 7 positions match TRBD2. With 4 bases clipped from V and 6 bases from J, the junction kept 12 bases outside the gene matches. Germline V lookup: CDR1 SGDLS, CDR2 YYNGEE. The CDR3 length is 16 residues. The CDR3 region is CASSPFGSAGAGELFF. Here the CDR3 DNA reads TGTGCCAGCAGCCCGTTTGGGAGCGCGGGAGCCGGGGAGCTGTTTTTT.

V usage is TRBV7-9 and J usage is TRBJ1-5; D possibly corresponds to TRBD1 (6 bases). Per the germline V gene, CDR1 is SEHNR and CDR2 is FQNEAQ (reference sequence). The germline V and J ends were trimmed by 3 bases and 3 bases, with 12 bases remaining between them. CDR3 length equals 15 residues. The CDR3 coding sequence is TGTGCCAGCAGCTTGGGAGACAGGTACAATCAGCCCCAGCATTTT. Residues: CASSLGDRYNQPQHF.

The chain links TRBV20-1 to TRBJ1-1; 7 positions agree with TRBD1. With V trimmed by 5 bases and J by 6 bases, 0 bases remained unmatched. The CDR3 runs 10 residues. Germline CDR1 DFQATT, CDR2 SNEGSKA (reference sequence). The CDR3 DNA reads TGCAGTGCTGGACAGGCTGAAGCTTTCTTT. Amino acid sequence: CSAGQAEAFF.

The rearrangement joins TRBV7-2 to TRBJ2-2, with D unclear. Germline CDR1 and CDR2: SGHTA and FQGNSA. Trimming took off 8 bases at V and 7 bases at J, with 11 bases between the two ends. The CDR3 runs 12 residues. In DNA, the CDR3 is TGTGCCAGCCAGCTAGACGTCGGGGAGCTGTTTTTT. Its translation: CASQLDVGELFF.

V gene TRBV9 combines with J gene TRBJ2-3; either TRBD1 or TRBD2 may fit D (5 bases each). This CDR3 region has 16 residues. The germline gives CDR1 SGDLS, CDR2 YYNGEE. The V gene lost 7 bases and the J gene lost 4 bases, with 22 bases spanning the gap. The CDR3 region is CASDNRDSRGSDTQYF. In nucleotides, the CDR3 is TGTGCCAGCGACAACCGAGACAGCCGAGGGTCAGATACGCAGTATTTT.

The gene calls are TRBV11-3 and TRBJ1-1; D is possibly TRBD1 (6 bases). Germline CDR1 SGHNT, CDR2 YENEEA. Trimming took off 5 bases at V and 4 bases at J, with 11 bases between the two ends. This CDR3 spans 13 amino acids. This chain's CDR3 is CASSPQGFTEAFF. The CDR3, as DNA: TGTGCCAGCAGCCCACAGGGATTCACTGAAGCTTTCTTT.

This clone was recorded once. The J gene is TRBJ2-5, the V gene TRBV30; D remains ambiguous. From germline, CDR1 is GTSNPN and CDR2 SVGIG (reference sequence). The CDR3 is 13 amino acids. V lost 1 base and J 2 bases, leaving 8 bases between the germline ends. CDR3 sequence (DNA): TGTGCCTGGAGTGAGGGCGTACAAGAGACCCAGTACTTC. Translating it yields CAWSEGVQETQYF.

V and J are TRBV19 and TRBJ2-5; no firm D call. This CDR3 region has 13 residues. Germline-derived CDR1 and CDR2 are LNHDA and SQIVND (reference sequence). Deletions cut 1 base from V and 4 bases from J, with 7 bases between. CDR3 nucleotide sequence: TGTGCCAGTAGTATAGTCGGCAGAGAGACCCAGTACTTC. Protein sequence: CASSIVGRETQYF.

Details on this clone: This same CDR3 is encoded by further DNA sequences in the sample. This rearrangement joins TRBV21-1 to TRBJ2-7; the tabulated D call, TRBD1, remains unverified against the DNA. TRBV21-1 is classified as a pseudogene. This CDR3 has 18 amino acids. Here the CDR3 reads CASSPRGQGNPATHEQYF. The CDR3 coding sequence is TGTGCCAGCAGCCCAAGGGGGCAGGGTAACCCCGCTACTCACGAGCAGTACTTC.

Comments on this clone: Other DNA sequences in this specimen translate into the identical CDR3. The genes are TRBV5-4 and TRBJ2-1; D not certain. This CDR3 has 14 amino acids. Per the germline V gene, CDR1 is SGHNT and CDR2 is YYREEE (reference sequence). Deletions cut 1 base from V and 0 bases from J, with 5 bases between. The CDR3 DNA follows: TGTGCCAGCAGCTTGCGCGGCTCCTACAATGAGCAGTTCTTC. As protein: CASSLRGSYNEQFF.

To note about this clone: Different DNA sequences within this sample yield the same CDR3. The chain carries TRBV5-1 and TRBJ2-2; D is ambiguous. V was pared by 0 bases and J by 1 base, with 4 bases between. CDR3 size: 14 residues. Germline V gives CDR1 SGHRS, CDR2 YFSETQ. The CDR3 sequence: CASSLGQNTGELFF. Written as DNA, the CDR3 is TGCGCCAGCAGCTTGGGACAGAACACCGGGGAGCTGTTTTTT.

This clone was counted only a few times. This sequence joins TRBV19 and TRBJ2-2; 8 bases are shared with TRBD1. The CDR3 length is 14 residues. Germline CDR1 reads LNHDA; CDR2 reads SQIVND (reference sequence). Trimming at V came to 6 bases and at J to 1 base, leaving 1 base not matched to a gene. CDR3 in amino acids: CASSDRGNTGELFF. CDR3 sequence (DNA): TGTGCCAGTAGCGACAGGGGGAACACCGGGGAGCTGTTTTTT.

This clone has a single count. The rearrangement joins TRBV6-1 to TRBJ2-7; the match to TRBD1 covers 8 bases. Germline V gene lookup returns CDR1 MNHNS and CDR2 SASEGT. Unmatched junction bases numbered 3, after V lost 2 bases and J lost 3 bases. This CDR3 is 14 amino acids long. The CDR3 is CASSERDRGYEQYF. CDR3 sequence (DNA): TGTGCCAGCAGTGAAAGAGACAGGGGCTACGAGCAGTACTTC.

This chain joins TRBV2 and TRBJ2-7, with TRBD1 matching over 9 bases. Germline CDR1 is SNHLY and CDR2 is FYNNEI. J gave up 2 bases and V 7 bases, and 6 bases lay outside the gene matches. The CDR3 is 14 residues long. The CDR3 sequence is CASKGTGTPYEQYF. The DNA for the CDR3 is TGTGCCAGCAAGGGGACAGGGACACCCTACGAGCAGTACTTC.

The chain has TRBV6-1 and TRBJ1-2; 7 bases agree with TRBD1. Germline V gene data show CDR1 as MNHNS and CDR2 as SASEGT. With 6 bases clipped from V and 5 bases from J, the junction kept 6 bases outside the gene matches. This CDR3 is built from 13 residues. The CDR3 is CASRGGQTYGYTF. The CDR3 DNA reads TGTGCCAGCAGGGGGGGACAGACTTATGGCTACACCTTC.

The chain combines TRBV7-6 with TRBJ2-7; 7 bases line up with TRBD2. The CDR3 loop spans 14 amino acids. The V and J ends lost 2 bases and 2 bases, in that order; junction bases with no gene match: 3. Germline V gene lookup returns CDR1 SGHVS and CDR2 FNYEAQ. Here the CDR3 reads CASSLIAGTYEQYF. In DNA, the CDR3 is TGTGCCAGCAGCTTAATAGCGGGCACCTACGAGCAGTACTTC.